The 10 T cell receptor beta chains below were found in one sample sequenced in a study of T cell clonality in common variable immunodeficiency. Notes on the study in general: Fewer deletions and N-nucleotide insertions were reportedly seen in common variable immunodeficiency TCR beta sequences.

No cognate antigen is known for these TCRs. TCRdb keeps only in-frame clones here, not all; method: immunoSEQ multiplex PCR. This sample lists roughly 15,000 clones; its ten largest clones have roughly 5.2%. The sequencing sample was made of peripheral blood mononuclear cells. The receptors shown here come from a human donor with common variable immunodeficiency.

Concerning this clone: Coverage ceases 3 residues before the CDR3 finishes, and the germline J gene fills in the end. The genes are TRBV19 and TRBJ2-5, with a tentative D call TRBD2 (7 bases). This CDR3 contains 15 residues. The ends were cut back, 5 bases at V and 5 bases at J, with 18 bases in the middle. Per the germline V gene, CDR1 is LNHDA and CDR2 is SQIVND (reference sequence). CDR3 sequence: CASSPPWGGRETQYF. Partial CDR3 DNA: TGTGCCAGTAGTCCCCCCTGGGGGGGCCGGGAGACC. Supplemented by reference TRBV19 and TRBJ2-5, the full variable domain reads DGGITQSPKYLFRKEGQNVTLSCEQNLNHDAMYWYRQDPGQGLRLIYYSQIVNDFQKGDIAEGYSVSREKKESFPLTVTSAQKNPTAFYLCASSPPWGGRETQYFGPGTRLLVL.

A word on this clone: Read sequence stops 3 residues before the CDR3 end, and the germline J gene provides the missing end. The genes are TRBV7-7 and TRBJ1-6, with 7 bases fitting TRBD1. Trimming cost V 4 bases and J 1 base; bases outside gene matches: 4. The CDR3 is 16 residues long. CDR1 SSHAT and CDR2 FNYEAQ come from the germline V gene (reference sequence). CDR3: CASSSPGGSYNSPLHF. The sequenced part of the CDR3 DNA is TGTGCCAGCAGCTCGCCAGGGGGATCCTATAATTCACCC.

Concerning this clone itself: The observed sequence ends 3 residues before the CDR3 terminus, with the missing tail filled in from the germline J gene. The chain couples TRBV5-1 to TRBJ2-1, with 13 positions matching TRBD2. J lost 4 bases, V lost 1 base, and 8 bases had no gene match. This CDR3 has 18 amino acids. Per the germline V gene, CDR1 is SGHRS and CDR2 is YFSETQ. The sequenced part of the CDR3 DNA is TGCGCCAGCAGCTTGCCCACTAGCGGGGGGGCGGAGTACAATGAG. Its translation: CASSLPTSGGAEYNE. The complete CDR3 sequence is CASSLPTSGGAEYNEQFF. The entire variable domain, with the rest obtained from reference TRBV5-1 and TRBJ2-1, is as follows: KAGVTQTPRYLIKTRGQQVTLSCSPISGHRSVSWYQQTPGQGLQFLFEYFSETQRNKGNFPGRFSGRQFSNSRSEMNVSTLELGDSALYLCASSLPTSGGAEYNEQFFGPGTRLTVL.

On this clone itself: The sequenced fragment ends 3 residues before the CDR3 boundary, so the rest is inferred from the germline J gene. This sequence joins TRBV7-6 and TRBJ1-2; 12 bases are shared with TRBD1. CDR1 is SGHVS and CDR2 is FNYEAQ in the germline V gene. The CDR3 consists of 14 residues. The DNA read from the CDR3 is TGTGCCAGCAGCTTAGGGGGGACAGGGGGCGGC. Its protein is CASSLGGTGGG. The entire CDR3 protein reads CASSLGGTGGGYTF.

To note about this clone: The read gets to within 3 residues of the CDR3 end, and the germline J gene fills in the rest. The rearrangement uses TRBV5-6 and TRBJ1-5; D gene unclear. CDR3 size: 14 residues. CDR1 and CDR2 from the germline V gene are SGHDT and YYEEEE. With 0 bases removed from V and 3 bases from J, the gap between germline ends came to 7 bases. The CDR3 bases that were read are TGTGCCAGCAGCTTGGCGGGGTACAATCAGCCC. This gives the protein CASSLAGYNQP. The whole CDR3 region reads CASSLAGYNQPQHF. Drawing the rest from reference TRBV5-6 and TRBJ1-5, the complete variable domain is DAGVTQSPTHLIKTRGQQVTLRCSPKSGHDTVSWYQQALGQGPQFIFQYYEEEERQRGNFPDRFSGHQFPNYSSELNVNALLLGDSALYLCASSLAGYNQPQHFGDGTRLSIL.

About this clone itself: With the read ending 3 residues before the CDR3 end, the germline J gene is used to fill in that end. The V call is TRBV7-9, the J call TRBJ2-7; 8 bases fit TRBD2. CDR3 length equals 14 residues. V lost 5 bases to trimming and J lost 3 bases; unmatched junction nucleotides: 6. The germline CDR1 and CDR2 sequences are SEHNR and FQNEAQ (reference sequence). CDR3 region: CASSPGTSFYEQYF. CDR3 DNA, as far as it was read: TGTGCCAGCAGCCCCGGGACTAGTTTCTACGAG.

As concerns this clone: The read stops 3 residues short of the end of the CDR3; the missing end is completed from the germline J gene. The chain is built from TRBV20-1 and TRBJ2-1; the match to TRBD2 covers 15 bases. The J segment lost 8 bases and the V segment lost 6 bases, leaving 17 bases of the junction unmatched. The CDR3 loop spans 18 amino acids. Germline CDR1 is DFQATT and CDR2 is SNEGSKA (reference sequence). The part of the CDR3 DNA that was read is TGCAGTGCGCCTCCGTGGACTAGCGGGGGGGGGTACGGGGATGAG. Residues: CSAPPWTSGGGYGDE. In full, the CDR3 reads CSAPPWTSGGGYGDEQFF.

Concerning this clone itself: The read ends 3 residues shy of where the CDR3 ends; the end is completed using the germline J gene. The chain carries TRBV14 and TRBJ2-3; maybe TRBD1 (6 bases). Germline V gene data show CDR1 as SGHDN and CDR2 as FVKESK. The CDR3 runs to 17 residues. V lost 1 base to trimming and J lost 2 bases, with 16 bases between them. This chain's CDR3 is CASSQVGQGKNTDTQYF. Incomplete CDR3 DNA: TGTGCCAGCAGCCAAGTCGGCCAGGGGAAAAACACAGATACG.

With regard to this clone: Coverage ceases 3 residues before the CDR3 finishes, and the germline J gene fills in the end. The V and J genes are TRBV4-2 and TRBJ2-1, with D perhaps TRBD1 (7 bases). Germline V gene sequence: CDR1 LGHNA, CDR2 YNFKEQ. Trimming cost V 1 base and J 0 bases, with 13 bases left between them. The CDR3 contains 17 residues. CDR3 DNA, as far as it was read: TGTGCCAGCAGCCAAGGGACCCAGGGGGGCTCCTACAATGAG. It codes for CASSQGTQGGSYNE. The full CDR3 protein reads CASSQGTQGGSYNEQFF.

This CDR3 reads CASSATGGVVTQYF. The sequenced part of the CDR3 DNA is TGTGCCAGCAGCGCGACTGGAGGGGTTGTGACC. The chain has TRBV7-9 and TRBJ2-5; tentative D call: TRBD2 (6 bases). The observed sequence ends 3 residues before the CDR3 terminus, with the missing tail filled in from the germline J gene. Germline CDR1 SEHNR, CDR2 FQNEAQ (reference sequence). The CDR3 is 14 residues long. V was shortened by 5 bases and J by 7 bases, with 17 bases between the two germline ends.